This note documents a single T cell receptor (beta chain) sequence. The antigen remains undetermined. This sample was taken from a study of T cells in Graves' hyperthyroidism and ophthalmopathy. Study-level findings and limits: In the analysis, a 13 V-J model separated ophthalmopathy from stable hyperthyroidism.

Trimming cost V 2 bases and J 0 bases, with 8 bases left between them. The CDR3 is made up of 15 amino acids. The V gene's germline CDR1 is LNHDA and CDR2 SQIVND (reference sequence). Template material for amplifying TCR beta CDR3 regions consisted of RNA transcripts. RT-PCR in the first round (using the HTBI primer set) targeted the TCR CDR3. TCRdb redid the calling of the multiplex PCR reads with MiXCR, one entry per CDR3 protein. The sample includes some 270,000 distinct CDR3 sequences, 12% to 15% seen only once; the top ten take less than 8%. Isolation of PBMCs was performed on around 9.4 ml fresh peripheral blood.

V usage is TRBV19 and J usage is TRBJ1-3; D remains unclear. The TCR comes from a woman between 40 and 55 years old with Graves' hyperthyroidism. Sequenced sample: blood. The CDR3 loop reads CASSISMSSGNTIYF. The CDR3 DNA reads TGTGCCAGTAGTATATCAATGAGCTCTGGAAACACCATATATTTT.